The 15 T cell receptor beta chains below all came from one sample that was sequenced in a study of blood T cell repertoires in COVID-19 (dated by TCRdb to 2018 to 2020). The library was made by the immunoSEQ multiplex PCR assay. Held by TCRdb, this immuneACCESS table contains in-frame sequences only and omits some clones. Under half of the omission traces to an unresolved V gene where checked; the cause of the rest is unknown. The sample yields about 150,000 clones; 70% to 90% were counted once. Clones ranked in the top ten supply over 2.5% of the sample. The material sequenced was peripheral blood. The receptor source for this set is a human donor with acute or convalescent COVID-19. The donor label of this sample is uncertain.

There are a few counts of this clone. The CDR3 DNA is TGCGCCAGCACGCCTACAGGATTAGGTTCCGGGGAGCTGTTTTTT. Its translation: CASTPTGLGSGELFF. The rearrangement uses TRBV5-1 and TRBJ2-2; TRBD1 might be the D (5 bases). This CDR3 has 15 amino acids. Germline V CDR1 and CDR2: SGHRS, YFSETQ. V was clipped by 6 bases and J by 6 bases, with 18 bases between them.

The chain combines TRBV7-3 with TRBJ2-1; D uncertain. The CDR3 contains 13 residues. The germline CDR1 and CDR2 sequences are SGHTA and FQGTGA. V was clipped by 3 bases and J by 4 bases, with 7 bases between them. CDR3 region: CASSLQIYNEQFF. The CDR3 region has the DNA TGTGCCAGCAGCTTGCAGATATACAATGAGCAGTTCTTC.

The CDR3 region is CASSSGGTGESEAFF. The CDR3, as DNA: TGCGCCAGCAGCAGCGGGGGGACAGGGGAATCGGAAGCTTTCTTT. The genes are TRBV5-1 and TRBJ1-1; 10 bases map to TRBD1. The CDR3 consists of 15 residues. J lost 8 bases, V lost 4 bases, and 11 bases had no gene match. The V gene's germline CDR1 is SGHRS and CDR2 YFSETQ. The full variable domain, completed using reference TRBV5-1 and TRBJ1-1, is KAGVTQTPRYLIKTRGQQVTLSCSPISGHRSVSWYQQTPGQGLQFLFEYFSETQRNKGNFPGRFSGRQFSNSRSEMNVSTLELGDSALYLCASSSGGTGESEAFFGQGTRLTVV.

The J gene is TRBJ2-3, the V gene TRBV30; D is ambiguous. Germline V CDR1 and CDR2: GTSNPN, SVGIG (reference sequence). This CDR3 contains 12 residues. Trimming stripped 3 bases from V and 0 bases from J, with 4 bases between. The CDR3 is CAWRLSTDTQYF. CDR3 sequence (DNA): TGTGCCTGGAGACTGAGCACAGATACGCAGTATTTT.

CDR3 amino acids: CASSQEAGRGTQYF. The CDR3 DNA reads as TGTGCCAGCAGCCAAGAAGCAGGCCGGGGGACCCAGTACTTC. The gene calls are TRBV4-2 and TRBJ2-5; tentatively, D is TRBD2 (5 bases). The CDR3 totals 14 residues. CDR1 LGHNA and CDR2 YNFKEQ come from the germline V gene. Trimming took off 0 bases at V and 7 bases at J, with 12 bases between the two ends.

This rearrangement joins TRBV24-1 to TRBJ2-2, with 8 bases that match TRBD1. Losses at the gene ends were 9 bases for V and 5 bases for J; bases not matched to a gene: 4. Germline V gene lookup returns CDR1 KGHDR and CDR2 SFDVKD. The CDR3 is made up of 13 amino acids. CDR3 DNA sequence: TGTGCCACCGAGACAGGGGTAACCGGGGAGCTGTTTTTT. Translation: CATETGVTGELFF.

The CDR3 loop reads CASRGVGGHQPQHF. The CDR3 region has the DNA TGTGCCAGTAGAGGCGTAGGGGGCCATCAGCCCCAGCATTTT. The V gene is TRBV19, the J gene TRBJ1-5; TRBD1 agrees at 7 bases. J lost 5 bases, V lost 6 bases, and 7 bases had no gene match. CDR1 LNHDA and CDR2 SQIVND come from the germline V gene (reference sequence). This CDR3 contains 14 residues. Using reference TRBV19 and TRBJ1-5 for the parts outside the CDR3, the full variable domain is DGGITQSPKYLFRKEGQNVTLSCEQNLNHDAMYWYRQDPGQGLRLIYYSQIVNDFQKGDIAEGYSVSREKKESFPLTVTSAQKNPTAFYLCASRGVGGHQPQHFGDGTRLSIL.

The J gene is TRBJ2-7, the V gene TRBV5-4, with TRBD1 identical over 9 bases. Germline V lookup: CDR1 SGHNT, CDR2 YYREEE (reference sequence). This CDR3 spans 13 amino acids. J gave up 5 bases and V 5 bases, and 5 bases lay outside the gene matches. CDR3 loop: CASRRQGGNEQYF. As DNA, the CDR3 is TGTGCCAGCAGGAGACAGGGGGGAAACGAGCAGTACTTC.

The chain links TRBV6-2 or TRBV6-3 to TRBJ2-7, with 7 bases matching TRBD1. CDR3 length equals 17 residues. The germline V gene encodes CDR1 MNHEY and CDR2 SVGEGT. The ends lost 0 bases at V and 3 bases at J; junction bases unmatched: 11. This CDR3 is CASSYSRTGDPDYEQYF. The CDR3 nucleotides read TGTGCCAGCAGTTACTCGAGGACAGGTGATCCGGACTACGAGCAGTACTTC.

V usage is TRBV28 and J usage is TRBJ1-1; D ambiguous. This CDR3 contains 14 residues. V dropped 2 bases and J dropped 2 bases, with 9 bases sitting between them. Germline V gene lookup returns CDR1 MDHEN and CDR2 SYDVKM. For the CDR3, the DNA is TGTGCCAGCAGTTTAACGGGATTCAACACTGAAGCTTTCTTT. It yields the protein CASSLTGFNTEAFF. Combining the CDR3 with reference TRBV28 and TRBJ1-1 gives the whole variable domain DVKVTQSSRYLVKRTGEKVFLECVQDMDHENMFWYRQDPGLGLRLIYFSYDVKMKEKGDIPEGYSVSREKKERFSLILESASTNQTSMYLCASSLTGFNTEAFFGQGTRLTVV.

The chain carries TRBV3-1 (or the pseudogene TRBV3-2) and TRBJ1-2; 12 bases map to TRBD1. The CDR3 extends over 16 amino acids. Germline V lookup: CDR1 LGHDT, CDR2 YNNKEL (reference sequence). Trimming removed 1 base from V and 8 bases from J; junction bases left unmatched: 8. The CDR3 is CASSQAGTGGRRGYTF. The CDR3 DNA reads TGTGCCAGCAGCCAAGCCGGGACAGGGGGCAGACGAGGCTACACCTTC.

The CDR3 is CASSEYSGETQYF. The CDR3 DNA reads TGTGCCAGCAGTGAATATTCGGGAGAGACCCAGTACTTC. This chain links TRBV25-1 with TRBJ2-5, with unresolved D. CDR3 size: 13 residues. From germline, CDR1 is MGHDK and CDR2 SYGVNS. With 0 bases removed from V and 4 bases from J, the gap between germline ends came to 6 bases.

The V and J genes are TRBV2 and TRBJ2-7; 8 bases match TRBD1. The CDR3 sequence is 15 residues long. CDR1 and CDR2 from the germline V gene are SNHLY and FYNNEI. V shed 7 bases and J 2 bases; nucleotides not matched to a gene: 10. The CDR3 protein is CASIGQGNRPYEQYF. The CDR3 DNA follows: TGTGCCAGCATAGGACAGGGAAACCGACCCTACGAGCAGTACTTC.

This clone has more than one count but fewer than ten. The chain carries TRBV5-1 and TRBJ1-4; D is perhaps TRBD1 (6 bases). The germline CDR1 and CDR2 sequences are SGHRS and YFSETQ. Trimming cost V 2 bases and J 6 bases, with 14 bases left between them. The CDR3 covers 15 residues. In DNA form, the CDR3 reads TGCGCCAGCAGCTTACAGGGAACGGCGGATGAAAAACTGTTTTTT. Translation gives CASSLQGTADEKLFF.

This rearrangement joins TRBV7-2 to TRBJ2-7, with D uncertain. Trimming took 5 bases from V and 3 from J, leaving 5 bases between them. Germline V lookup: CDR1 SGHTA, CDR2 FQGNSA. This CDR3 region has 11 residues. The CDR3 loop reads CASSRFYEQYF. The CDR3 DNA sequence: TGTGCCAGCAGCCGTTTCTACGAGCAGTACTTC.